This is a list of T cell receptor beta chains from one sample in a study of early T cells in non-severe SARS-CoV-2 infection. A single record per CDR3 protein comes from TCRdb applying MiXCR to the 5' RACE reads. The table has 55,000 to 70,000 distinct CDR3 sequences, more than 10% seen once. The sample here was whole blood, taken at baseline. All receptors derive from an adult who was a healthcare worker with PCR-confirmed SARS-CoV-2 infection or an uninfected control (not recorded which). The donor label of this sample is uncertain. Both conserved end residues are part of each CDR3. A D gene is named only where the DNA matches it firmly. Size is stated for part of the rows, as once, few or many counts, or as a class when the clone is expanded.

v_gene	abundance	j_gene	d_gene	CDR3nt	CDR3aa
TRBV3-1	-	TRBJ2-4	-	TGTGCCAGCAGCCAAGATGGGAAACGGAGCTACTTC	CASSQDGKRSYF
TRBV20-1	few	TRBJ2-3	-	TGCAGTGCTACCGTCGGGGGCGCAGATACGCAGTATTTT	CSATVGGADTQYF
TRBV6-5	-	TRBJ1-1	TRBD1	TGTGCCAGCCGACGACAGGGGGCTGAAGCTTTCTTT	CASRRQGAEAFF
TRBV7-3	many	TRBJ1-5	-	TGTGCCAGCAGCATTGGACAAAATCAGCCCCAGCATTTT	CASSIGQNQPQHF
TRBV5-1	few	TRBJ1-6	-	TGCGCCAGCAGCTCGGCAGGGATCAGCGTCATTTCACCCCTCCACTTT	CASSSAGISVISPLHF
TRBV12-3/TRBV12-4	many	TRBJ1-2	-	TGTGCCAGCAGAGCCGGGGGGAACTATGGCTACACCTTC	CASRAGGNYGYTF
TRBV5-1	-	TRBJ1-2	-	TGCGCCAGCAGCTCGGCAGGGGTAAATGGCTACACCTTC	CASSSAGVNGYTF
TRBV15	-	TRBJ2-5	TRBD2	TGTGCCGTCAAAGGCCAGGGAGGGATCGAGACCCAGTACTTC	CAVKGQGGIETQYF
TRBV14	-	TRBJ2-3	TRBD2	TGTGCCAGCAGCCTTACTAGCGGGGGGGCCGCAGATACGCAGTATTTT	CASSLTSGGAADTQYF
TRBV20-1	few	TRBJ1-2	-	TGCAGTGCTCCGGTGGGGATCTACTATGGCTACACCTTC	CSAPVGIYYGYTF
TRBV27	few	TRBJ1-2	TRBD1	TGTGCCAGCAGTAGGACAGGAGTCTATGGCTACACCTTC	CASSRTGVYGYTF
TRBV6-1	-	TRBJ2-2	TRBD2	TGTGCCAGCAGTGAAACTAGACTAGCGGGGGCCTCGAACACCGGGGAGCTGTTTTTT	CASSETRLAGASNTGELFF
TRBV4-3	-	TRBJ1-2	TRBD1	TGCGCCAGCAGCCAAGATATCGGACAGGGTAATGGCTACACCTTC	CASSQDIGQGNGYTF
TRBV10-1	-	TRBJ2-1	TRBD2	TGCGCCAGCAGTGAGTCGGCTAGCGGGGGGATCTGGGATGAGCAGTTCTTC	CASSESASGGIWDEQFF
TRBV12-3/TRBV12-4	-	TRBJ2-3	-	TGTGCCAGCAGTTTGATAGGCACAGATACGCAGTATTTT	CASSLIGTDTQYF
TRBV12-3/TRBV12-4	-	TRBJ1-1	-	TGTGCCAGCACCGGGACGGTTCTATCCACTGAAGCTTTCTTT	CASTGTVLSTEAFF
TRBV18	many	TRBJ1-1	-	TGTGCCAGCTCACCACCGGGGAGAAGGGCTGAAGCTTTCTTT	CASSPPGRRAEAFF
TRBV9	many	TRBJ1-1	-	TGTGCCAGCAGCCCAGGGGCAGATCGGGTGAACACTGAAGCTTTCTTT	CASSPGADRVNTEAFF
TRBV29-1	few	TRBJ1-1	-	TGCAGCGTTGCGCTGACAATGAACACTGAAGCTTTCTTT	CSVALTMNTEAFF
TRBV5-8	few	TRBJ1-2	TRBD1	TGTGCCAGCAGCGAGCGGACAGGGGACGGCTACACCTTC	CASSERTGDGYTF
TRBV7-3	-	TRBJ2-3	-	TGTGCCAGCAGCCAATCTAGCACAGATACGCAGTATTTT	CASSQSSTDTQYF
TRBV5-1	few	TRBJ2-2	-	TGCGCCAGCAGCTTGTTGGGGGGTCCCGGGGAGCTGTTTTTT	CASSLLGGPGELFF
TRBV9	medium-sized	TRBJ1-6	-	TGTGCCAGCAGCTCGGGCGACGGCTATAATTCACCCCTCCACTTT	CASSSGDGYNSPLHF
TRBV7-2	-	TRBJ2-1	TRBD1	TGTGCCAGCAGCCGCCCCCGACAGGGGGGGAGGAACAATGAGCAGTTCTTC	CASSRPRQGGRNNEQFF
TRBV13	many	TRBJ2-1	TRBD2	TGTGCCAGCAGCAAAGCGGGGGGGCAACTTTGGGGTGAGCAGTTCTTC	CASSKAGGQLWGEQFF
TRBV7-9	-	TRBJ2-5	TRBD2	TGTGCCAGCAGCTTAGAGGCGGGGGAAGAGACCCAGTACTTC	CASSLEAGEETQYF
TRBV11-3	many	TRBJ2-5	TRBD1	TGTGCCAGCAGCTTAGATCTGGGACAGCAAGAGACCCAGTACTTC	CASSLDLGQQETQYF
TRBV5-6	many	TRBJ1-1	-	TGTGCCAGCAGCTTGGTCCCGAACACTGAAGCTTTCTTT	CASSLVPNTEAFF